The next 24 T cell receptor beta chains were all read from a single sample in a study of T cells in Graves' hyperthyroidism and ophthalmopathy. It was RNA transcripts that yielded the amplified TCR beta CDR3 regions. HTBI primers drove first-round RT-PCR of the TCR CDR3. Via MiXCR, TCRdb re-called the multiplex PCR reads, giving one row per CDR3 protein. The sample includes around 300,000 distinct CDR3 sequences, approximately 15% of them seen just once. The sample comprised blood. The source of these receptors is a woman under 40 with Graves' hyperthyroidism.

This clonotype was seen more than once but under ten times. The chain is built from TRBV7-2 and TRBJ2-2, with D possibly TRBD1 on 6 matching bases. CDR3 length: 15 amino acids. The germline V and J ends were trimmed by 0 bases and 5 bases, with 10 bases remaining between them. Germline assignment: CDR1 SGHTA and CDR2 FQGNSA. The chain's CDR3 is CASSLAVRGTGELFF. In DNA, the CDR3 is TGTGCCAGCAGCTTAGCGGTCAGGGGTACCGGGGAGCTGTTTTTT.

The chain has TRBV29-1 and TRBJ1-1, with TRBD1 as a possible D gene (5 bases). CDR3 length: 13 amino acids. V was pared by 3 bases and J by 5 bases, with 13 bases between. Germline V gene lookup returns CDR1 SQVTM and CDR2 ANQGSEA. The CDR3 protein is CSVDGGGLTEAFF. CDR3 nucleotides: TGCAGCGTTGATGGGGGGGGGTTGACTGAAGCTTTCTTT.

Only a few counts were recorded for this clonotype. One junction end does not reproduce the germline sequence, and a read error may be involved. V is TRBV29-1 and J is TRBJ1-2, with unresolved D. Germline-derived CDR1 and CDR2 are SQVTM and ANQGSEA. The CDR3 spans 9 residues. CDR3 sequence (DNA): TGCAGCGTTCAAGAAGGCTACACCTTC. As protein: CSVQEGYTF.

This clonotype was counted many times. V is TRBV3-1 and J is TRBJ1-5; perhaps TRBD1 as D (5 bases). The germline V gene has CDR1 LGHDT and CDR2 YNNKEL (reference sequence). The CDR3 covers 14 residues. Trimming took 1 base from V and 6 from J, leaving 10 bases between them. Here the CDR3 reads CASSQAGTGQPQHF. The CDR3 DNA reads TGTGCCAGCAGCCAAGCAGGGACGGGTCAGCCCCAGCATTTT.

The table lists this clonotype with a few counts. The chain links TRBV12-3 or TRBV12-4 to TRBJ2-7, with 8 positions matching TRBD1. The CDR3 loop spans 12 amino acids. V lost 6 bases, J lost 6 bases, and 4 bases stayed unmatched. CDR3 amino acids: CASSTGTGEQYF. CDR3 DNA: TGTGCCAGCAGCACAGGGACAGGCGAGCAGTACTTC.

The CDR3 DNA sequence: TGTGCCAGCAGCGAAACGCAGTACGAGCAGTACTTC. Amino acids: CASSETQYEQYF. The V and J genes are TRBV7-9 and TRBJ2-7, with D uncertain. This CDR3 is built from 12 residues. CDR1 and CDR2 (germline): SEHNR, FQNEAQ (reference sequence). Trimming stripped 5 bases from V and 4 bases from J, with 9 bases between.

This chain connects TRBV28 to TRBJ2-4, with 10 bases aligning to TRBD1. V lost 5 bases to trimming and J lost 2 bases; unmatched junction nucleotides: 12. This CDR3 has 18 residues. Germline V gene data show CDR1 as MDHEN and CDR2 as SYDVKM. CDR3 nucleotide sequence: TGTGCCAGCAGTCCCCCCCCGGGACAGGGGCCATCCAAAAACATTCAGTACTTC. It yields the protein CASSPPPGQGPSKNIQYF.

The V call is TRBV7-2, the J call TRBJ1-2, with D maybe TRBD1 (5 bases). V lost 1 base and J 6 bases, leaving 12 bases between the germline ends. The V gene's germline CDR1 is SGHTA and CDR2 FQGNSA. The CDR3 is 14 amino acids. The CDR3 loop reads CASSLELGPHGYTF. The CDR3, as DNA: TGTGCCAGCAGCTTAGAACTGGGGCCCCATGGCTACACCTTC.

This clonotype has ten or more counts. The chain employs TRBV12-3 or TRBV12-4 and TRBJ1-1; D possibly corresponds to TRBD1 (5 bases). The CDR3 loop spans 13 amino acids. Between the trimmed V and J ends, which lost 5 bases and 7 bases, there was a span of 14 bases. DNA of the CDR3: TGTGCCAGCAGTCCTAGTTGGCAGGGTGAAGCTTTCTTT. Translation gives CASSPSWQGEAFF.

In its sample, this clonotype was seen many times. V is TRBV2 and J is TRBJ2-5, with a possible D match to TRBD2 (6 bases). This CDR3 comprises 14 residues. Trimming left V 3 bases short and J 2 bases short, with 10 bases between. CDR1 is SNHLY and CDR2 is FYNNEI in the germline V gene. In DNA, the CDR3 is TGTGCCAGCAGTGACGGGGGAAGGCAAGAGACCCAGTACTTC. Translating it yields CASSDGGRQETQYF. Drawing the rest from reference TRBV2 and TRBJ2-5, the complete variable domain is EPEVTQTPSHQVTQMGQEVILRCVPISNHLYFYWYRQILGQKVEFLVSFYNNEISEKSEIFDDQFSVERPDGSNFTLKIRSTKLEDSAMYFCASSDGGRQETQYFGPGTRLLVL.

The DNA for the CDR3 is TGTGCCAGCAGTTTCCCCGGGACAGGGGATGGCTACACCTTC. It translates to CASSFPGTGDGYTF. The genes are TRBV28 and TRBJ1-2, with 10 bases matching TRBD1. The J segment lost 6 bases and the V segment lost 3 bases, leaving 4 bases of the junction unmatched. CDR3 length: 14 residues. From germline, CDR1 is MDHEN and CDR2 SYDVKM.

On this clonotype itself: This may be a read error: a much more frequent sequence differs by one nucleotide. The CDR3 region has the DNA TGCAGTGCCGCGCTAGCAGGCGAGACCCAGTACTTC. It specifies CSAALAGETQYF. This rearrangement joins TRBV20-1 to TRBJ2-5; TRBD2 is a possible D gene (5 bases). V was trimmed by 6 bases and J by 5 bases, leaving 13 bases between them. This CDR3 contains 12 residues. Germline values: CDR1 DFQATT, CDR2 SNEGSKA (reference sequence).

The rearrangement joins TRBV9 to TRBJ2-1; D remains ambiguous. V was pared by 2 bases and J by 10 bases, with 13 bases between. The CDR3 length is 13 residues. CDR1 and CDR2 from the germline V gene are SGDLS and YYNGEE. The CDR3 loop is CASSVAPPEEQFF. CDR3 DNA sequence: TGTGCCAGCAGCGTTGCTCCCCCGGAGGAGCAGTTCTTC.

This clonotype was recorded a few times. The chain has TRBV6-2 or TRBV6-3 and TRBJ2-3, with 8 bases aligning to TRBD2. Germline CDR1 and CDR2: MNHEY and SVGEGT. The CDR3 spans 13 residues. V lost 11 bases, J lost 2 bases, and 6 bases stayed unmatched. Here the CDR3 reads CAVQREHTDTQYF. CDR3 sequence (DNA): TGTGCCGTCCAGCGGGAGCACACAGATACGCAGTATTTT.

J is TRBJ2-7 and V is TRBV29-1, with TRBD2 identical over 11 bases. The CDR3 runs to 13 residues. CDR1 SQVTM and CDR2 ANQGSEA come from the germline V gene. V shed 4 bases, J shed 6 bases, and the junction held 5 bases outside the gene matches. This CDR3 is CSVVLAGEIEQYF. CDR3 DNA sequence: TGCAGCGTTGTACTAGCGGGAGAGATCGAGCAGTACTTC.

This clonotype has a handful of counts. The rearrangement joins TRBV24-1 to TRBJ2-2; either TRBD1 or TRBD2 may supply D (5 bases each). The length of the CDR3 is 13 residues. Germline-derived CDR1 and CDR2 are KGHDR and SFDVKD. V was pared by 7 bases and J by 2 bases, with 7 bases between. This CDR3 is CATRGTNTGELFF. The CDR3 DNA is TGTGCCACCAGAGGGACCAACACCGGGGAGCTGTTTTTT.

The chain joins TRBV19 to TRBJ2-1, with D perhaps TRBD2 (5 bases). The CDR3 has 14 amino acids. V lost 7 bases, J lost 4 bases, and 14 bases lay in between. CDR1 is LNHDA and CDR2 is SQIVND in the germline V gene (reference sequence). DNA for the CDR3: TGTGCCAGTAAAAAAAAGGGCGGGTACAATGAGCAGTTCTTC. Translating gives CASKKKGGYNEQFF.

The chain combines TRBV6-1 with TRBJ1-2, with 9 positions matching TRBD1. With 7 bases clipped from V and 8 bases from J, the junction kept 17 bases outside the gene matches. This CDR3 spans 16 amino acids. The V gene's germline CDR1 is MNHNS and CDR2 SASEGT. CDR3 DNA: TGTGCCAGCAATCTTCCGGGACAGGGTAATTCGGAAGGCTACACCTTC. It translates to CASNLPGQGNSEGYTF.

This sequence joins TRBV30 and TRBJ2-7; no reliable D call. There are 14 residues in the CDR3. Looked up from germline, CDR1 is GTSNPN and CDR2 is SVGIG (reference sequence). Trimming removed 5 bases from V and 1 base from J, with 15 bases in between. The CDR3 here is CAWAPRGESYEQYF. The CDR3 DNA sequence: TGTGCCTGGGCGCCACGCGGCGAGTCCTACGAGCAGTACTTC.

With respect to this clonotype: A read error may account for a junction end that differs from germline. The DNA of the CDR3 is TGCAGTGCTAGCGACCGGGACTTATCCTACAATGAGCGGTTCTTC. The encoded protein is CSASDRDLSYNERFF. J is TRBJ2-1 and V is TRBV20-1; a weak D match, TRBD2 (6 bases). Germline V gene lookup returns CDR1 DFQATT and CDR2 SNEGSKA (reference sequence). The CDR3 length is 15 residues.

This sequence joins TRBV9 and TRBJ1-4; possible D gene TRBD1, 5 bases. The germline V and J ends were trimmed by 5 bases and 0 bases, with 11 bases remaining between them. From germline, CDR1 is SGDLS and CDR2 YYNGEE. The CDR3 extends over 15 amino acids. The CDR3 spells CASSLGGTTNEKLFF. The CDR3 DNA reads as TGTGCCAGCAGTCTCGGGGGAACAACTAATGAAAAACTGTTTTTT.

This clonotype occurred many times. The chain carries TRBV7-9 and TRBJ2-1; 12 bases align to TRBD2. Trimming at V came to 5 bases and at J to 8 bases, leaving 10 bases not matched to a gene. The CDR3 loop spans 16 amino acids. The germline V gene has CDR1 SEHNR and CDR2 FQNEAQ (reference sequence). The CDR3 sequence is CASSPTSGSLVDEQFF. CDR3 coding DNA: TGTGCCAGCAGCCCGACTAGCGGGAGTCTTGTCGATGAGCAGTTCTTC.

The chain combines TRBV20-1 with TRBJ2-5; 9 positions match TRBD2. This CDR3 spans 19 amino acids. Germline V gene lookup returns CDR1 DFQATT and CDR2 SNEGSKA (reference sequence). Trimming at V came to 7 bases and at J to 5 bases, leaving 26 bases not matched to a gene. The CDR3 nucleotides read TGCAGTGGGGGGAGGTCTAGCGGGGAAGCTCTCCCCCGCTGGGAGACCCAGTACTTC. Protein product: CSGGRSSGEALPRWETQYF.

This clonotype was found a few times. The chain uses TRBV12-3 or TRBV12-4 and TRBJ2-1; D gene uncertain. V lost 5 bases and J 1 base, leaving 9 bases between the germline ends. The CDR3 sequence is 14 residues long. This CDR3 reads CASSPIQSYNEQFF. CDR3 sequence (DNA): TGTGCCAGCAGTCCCATTCAGTCCTACAATGAGCAGTTCTTC.